This TCR beta chain was captured in a study of T cell responses to AZD1222 COVID-19 vaccine. Worth noting for this clone: Its antigen is unknown.

Data came from immunoSEQ multiplex PCR; TCRdb stores just in-frame clones and leaves some out. This table holds roughly 34,000 clones, around 90% found once. The CDR3 covers 14 residues. Germline loops: CDR1 SGHAT, CDR2 FQNNGV. Trimming stripped 5 bases from V and 2 bases from J, with 12 bases between. Findings of the study overall: Nearly half of spike-specific TCRs reportedly target variant regions that are unmutated in the B.1.351 and B.1.1.7 variants. Most donors were white British, females outnumbered males, and clonal diversity was possibly underestimated. Once two AZD1222 doses were given, Spike-specific TCR breadth and depth went up. Just 5 to 7 people given AZD1222 tested seropositive at baseline.

The sequencing used peripheral blood, collected on day 0 of AZD1222 vaccination. The TCR originated in an adult in good health. The gene calls are TRBV11-2 and TRBJ1-1; D is possibly TRBD1 (6 bases). The CDR3: CASSPVDSNTEAFF. The CDR3 region has the DNA TGTGCCAGCAGCCCTGTGGACAGCAACACTGAAGCTTTCTTT.